Listed here are 6 T cell receptor beta chains from one sample, sequenced in a study of blood T cells in healthy people across ages. A J-beta primer mix and a sample-barcoded 5' primer were used in a second PCR of roughly 6 to 11 cycles. MiXCR, applied by TCRdb to the 5' RACE reads, yields one record per CDR3 protein. The data contain 1.2 million to 1.5 million distinct CDR3 sequences, around 42% of them singletons. The sequencing input was blood. These TCRs come from a woman younger than 30 in good health.

There are a few counts of this clonotype. J is TRBJ2-1 and V is TRBV4-2; 10 bases align to TRBD1. Matching the DNA end better, TRBJ2-7 makes the J call doubtful. The CDR3 has 15 amino acids. Germline V lookup: CDR1 LGHNA, CDR2 YNFKEQ. CDR3 loop: CASLPGTGAYNEQYF. The CDR3 coding sequence is TGTGCCAGCCTTCCCGGGACAGGGGCCTACAATGAGCAGTACTTC.

This chain uses TRBV5-4 with TRBJ2-6; D call uncertain. V was trimmed by 6 bases and J by 0 bases, leaving 13 bases between them. Germline V gene lookup returns CDR1 SGHNT and CDR2 YYREEE (reference sequence). The CDR3 contains 16 residues. CDR3 DNA: TGTGCCAGCACCTTCTTTTTAAGCTCTGGGGCCAACGTCCTGACTTTC. Translating it yields CASTFFLSSGANVLTF.

This chain connects TRBV20-1 to TRBJ1-2; TRBD1 might be the D (5 bases). The V end lost 1 base, the J end lost 6 bases, and 12 bases lay between the germline ends. CDR1 is DFQATT, CDR2 SNEGSKA, per germline (reference sequence). CDR3 size: 13 residues. The CDR3 sequence is CSARGRGENGYTF. Written as DNA, the CDR3 is TGCAGTGCTAGAGGGCGGGGGGAGAATGGCTACACCTTC.

Here the CDR3 DNA reads TGTGCCAGCAGTTTCTCCACGCCGGGACTAGTTTCGGAGCAGTACTTC. Protein product: CASSFSTPGLVSEQYF. The V gene is TRBV6-2 or TRBV6-3, the J gene TRBJ2-5, with TRBD2 matching over 8 bases. Germline assignment: CDR1 MNHEY and CDR2 SVGEGT. The CDR3 sequence is 16 residues long. The V and J ends lost 4 bases and 11 bases, in that order; junction bases with no gene match: 18.

This sequence joins TRBV6-6 and TRBJ1-1; TRBD1 matches 9 bases. After removal of 5 bases from V and 4 bases from J, the junction contained 5 bases not matched to a gene. Per germline, CDR1 MNHNY and CDR2 SVGAGI (reference sequence). This CDR3 has 14 amino acids. The CDR3 region is CASSVGDRATEAFF. The CDR3 DNA reads TGTGCCAGCAGTGTGGGGGACAGGGCCACTGAAGCTTTCTTT.

This clonotype was seen a few times. This chain links TRBV2 with TRBJ2-7; TRBD2 aligns across 7 bases. Per the germline V gene, CDR1 is SNHLY and CDR2 is FYNNEI. The junction had 7 bases not matched to a gene; V was cut back by 7 bases and J by 4 bases. CDR3 length: 13 amino acids. CDR3 DNA sequence: TGTGCCAGCAATCCCAGGGAGGGTTACGAGCAGTACTTC. Translating it yields CASNPREGYEQYF. Looking up the rest from reference TRBV2 and TRBJ2-7 gives the full variable domain: EPEVTQTPSHQVTQMGQEVILRCVPISNHLYFYWYRQILGQKVEFLVSFYNNEISEKSEIFDDQFSVERPDGSNFTLKIRSTKLEDSAMYFCASNPREGYEQYFGPGTRLTVT.